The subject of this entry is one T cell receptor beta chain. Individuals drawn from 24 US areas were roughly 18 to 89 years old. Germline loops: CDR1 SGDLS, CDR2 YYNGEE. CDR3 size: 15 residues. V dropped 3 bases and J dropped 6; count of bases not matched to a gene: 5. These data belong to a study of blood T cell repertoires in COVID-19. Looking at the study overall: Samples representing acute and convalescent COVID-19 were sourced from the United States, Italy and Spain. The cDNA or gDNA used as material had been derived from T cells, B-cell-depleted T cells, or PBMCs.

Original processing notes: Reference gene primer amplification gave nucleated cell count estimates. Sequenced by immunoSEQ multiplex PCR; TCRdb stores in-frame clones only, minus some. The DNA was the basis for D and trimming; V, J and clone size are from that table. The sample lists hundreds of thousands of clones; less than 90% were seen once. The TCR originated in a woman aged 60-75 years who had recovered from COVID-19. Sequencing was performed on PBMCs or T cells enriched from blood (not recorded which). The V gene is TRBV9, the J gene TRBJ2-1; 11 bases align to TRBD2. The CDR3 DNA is TGTGCCAGCAGCGGTAGCGGGGGGGGTTTCAATGAGCAGTTCTTC. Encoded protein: CASSGSGGGFNEQFF.